This record concerns one T cell receptor beta chain sequence. Antigen: not known. Time point: peripheral blood 6 weeks after treatment start. Trimming took off 5 bases at V and 3 bases at J, with 12 bases between the two ends. From germline, CDR1 is SGHRS and CDR2 YFSETQ. The CDR3 consists of 13 residues. This specimen belongs to a study of PD-L1 blockade in urothelial cancer. Points from the study as a whole: Durable-benefit patients showed greater tumor-associated blood clone expansion at 3 weeks.

Profiling relied on immunoSEQ multiplex PCR, and the TCRdb table lists in-frame clones only, not all of them. The profile shows about 30,000 clones, roughly nine tenths of them singletons. Sequenced material: PBMCs, taken around atezolizumab (anti-PD-L1) treatment. This receptor was taken from a man at least 80 years old with urothelial cancer. This chain connects TRBV5-1 to TRBJ2-7, with a tentative D call TRBD1 (6 bases). CDR3 sequence: CASRGGVSYEQYF. The CDR3 DNA follows: TGCGCCAGCAGAGGGGGAGTCAGCTACGAGCAGTACTTC.